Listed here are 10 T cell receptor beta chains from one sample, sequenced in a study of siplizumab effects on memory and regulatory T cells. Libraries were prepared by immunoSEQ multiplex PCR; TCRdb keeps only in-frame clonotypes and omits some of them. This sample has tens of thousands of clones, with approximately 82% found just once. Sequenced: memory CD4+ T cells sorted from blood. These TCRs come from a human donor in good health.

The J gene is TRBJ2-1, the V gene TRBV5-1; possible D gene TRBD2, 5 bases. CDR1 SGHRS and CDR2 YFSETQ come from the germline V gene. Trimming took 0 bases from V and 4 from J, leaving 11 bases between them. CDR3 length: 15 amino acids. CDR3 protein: CASSLGADLYNEQFF. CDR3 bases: TGCGCCAGCAGCTTGGGAGCGGACCTTTACAATGAGCAGTTCTTC.

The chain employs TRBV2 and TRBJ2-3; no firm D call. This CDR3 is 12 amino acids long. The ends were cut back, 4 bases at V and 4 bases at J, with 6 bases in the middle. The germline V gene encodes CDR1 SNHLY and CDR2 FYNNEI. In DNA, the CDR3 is TGTGCCAGCAGTGGTAGCTCAGATACGCAGTATTTT. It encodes CASSGSSDTQYF.

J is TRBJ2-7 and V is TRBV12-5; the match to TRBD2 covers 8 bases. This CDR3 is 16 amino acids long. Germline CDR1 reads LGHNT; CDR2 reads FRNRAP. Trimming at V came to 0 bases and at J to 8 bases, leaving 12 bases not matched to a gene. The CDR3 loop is CASGLVLGGGGGKQYF. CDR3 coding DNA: TGTGCTAGTGGTTTGGTACTAGGGGGAGGCGGGGGGAAGCAGTACTTC.

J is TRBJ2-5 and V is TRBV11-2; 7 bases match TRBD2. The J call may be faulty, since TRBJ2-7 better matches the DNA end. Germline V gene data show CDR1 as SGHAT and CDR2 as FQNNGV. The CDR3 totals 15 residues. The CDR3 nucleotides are TGTGCCAGCAGCGTACTAGGGACTAATCTGTACGAGCAGTACTTC. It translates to CASSVLGTNLYEQYF.

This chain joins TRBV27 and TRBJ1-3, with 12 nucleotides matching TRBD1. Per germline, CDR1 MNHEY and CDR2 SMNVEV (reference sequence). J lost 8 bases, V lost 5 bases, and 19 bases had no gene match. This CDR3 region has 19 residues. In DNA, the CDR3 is TGTGCCAGCAGTAATCTCGGGACAGGGGGCGAACGTGATGAAGACACCATATATTTT. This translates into CASSNLGTGGERDEDTIYF.

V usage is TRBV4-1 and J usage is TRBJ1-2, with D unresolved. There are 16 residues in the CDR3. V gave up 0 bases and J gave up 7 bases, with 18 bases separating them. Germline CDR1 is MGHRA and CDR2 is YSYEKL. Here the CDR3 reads CASSQDLTALRGGYTF. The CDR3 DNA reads TGCGCCAGCAGCCAAGATCTCACGGCCCTACGGGGTGGCTACACCTTC.

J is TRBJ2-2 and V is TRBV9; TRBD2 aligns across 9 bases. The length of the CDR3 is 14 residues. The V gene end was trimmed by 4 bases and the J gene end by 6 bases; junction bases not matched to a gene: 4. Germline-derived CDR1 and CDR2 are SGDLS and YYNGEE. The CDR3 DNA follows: TGTGCCAGCAGCACCCGACTAGCGGCCGGGGAGCTGTTTTTT. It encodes CASSTRLAAGELFF.

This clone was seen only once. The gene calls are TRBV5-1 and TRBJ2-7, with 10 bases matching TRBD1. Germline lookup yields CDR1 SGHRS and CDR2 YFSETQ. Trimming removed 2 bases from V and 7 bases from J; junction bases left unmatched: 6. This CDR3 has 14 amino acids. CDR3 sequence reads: CASSLGTGAGEQYF. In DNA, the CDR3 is TGCGCCAGCAGCTTAGGGACAGGGGCTGGGGAGCAGTACTTC.

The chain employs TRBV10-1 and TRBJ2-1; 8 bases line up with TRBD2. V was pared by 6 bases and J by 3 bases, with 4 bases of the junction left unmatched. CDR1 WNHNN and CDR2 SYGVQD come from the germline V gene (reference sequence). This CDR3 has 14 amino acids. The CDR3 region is CASSLSGGYNEQFF. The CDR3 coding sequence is TGCGCCAGCAGCTTAAGCGGGGGCTACAATGAGCAGTTCTTC.

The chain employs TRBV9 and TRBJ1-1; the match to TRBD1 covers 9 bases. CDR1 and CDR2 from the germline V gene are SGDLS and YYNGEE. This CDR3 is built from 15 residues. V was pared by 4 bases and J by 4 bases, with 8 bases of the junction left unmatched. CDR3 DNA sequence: TGTGCCAGCAGCTTCGGGACAGGGACGGCCACTGAAGCTTTCTTT. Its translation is CASSFGTGTATEAFF. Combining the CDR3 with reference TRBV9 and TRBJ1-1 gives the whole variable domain DSGVTQTPKHLITATGQRVTLRCSPRSGDLSVYWYQQSLDQGLQFLIQYYNGEERAKGNILERFSAQQFPDLHSELNLSSLELGDSALYFCASSFGTGTATEAFFGQGTRLTVV.